The 27 T cell receptor beta chains given below trace back to one sample, sequenced in a study of blood T cell repertoires in COVID-19. Sequencing used immunoSEQ multiplex PCR; TCRdb keeps in-frame clones, though not all of them. There are over 100,000 clones in the sample; approximately 89% occur only once, and approximately 10% lies in the top ten. Sequencing was carried out using peripheral blood. All receptors come from a woman in her sixties or seventies with COVID-19, enrolled during active disease.

V gene TRBV5-6 combines with J gene TRBJ1-2; tentatively, D is TRBD1 (5 bases). CDR3 size: 16 residues. Germline-derived CDR1 and CDR2 are SGHDT and YYEEEE. V was clipped by 0 bases and J by 3 bases, with 15 bases between them. The CDR3 region is CASSLARDLGDYGYTF. The CDR3 region has the DNA TGTGCCAGCAGCTTGGCCAGGGACTTAGGCGACTATGGCTACACCTTC.

This sequence joins TRBV28 and TRBJ1-3; no reliable D call. This CDR3 is built from 14 residues. The V gene's germline CDR1 is MDHEN and CDR2 SYDVKM. Trimming took off 7 bases at V and 0 bases at J, with 10 bases between the two ends. The chain's CDR3 is CASTPGSSGNTIYF. CDR3 nucleotide sequence: TGTGCCAGCACTCCGGGGAGCTCTGGAAACACCATATATTTT.

V gene TRBV27 combines with J gene TRBJ1-4, with 9 bases matching TRBD1. The V and J ends lost 5 bases and 7 bases, in that order; junction bases with no gene match: 14. Germline values: CDR1 MNHEY, CDR2 SMNVEV (reference sequence). The CDR3 contains 17 residues. The CDR3 region has the DNA TGTGCCAGCAGTGCACAACGACCCGGGACAGGGCGTGAAAAACTGTTTTTT. The encoded protein is CASSAQRPGTGREKLFF.

The J gene is TRBJ2-3, the V gene TRBV6-1, with TRBD1 identical over 8 bases. The CDR3 totals 16 residues. J gave up 2 bases and V 4 bases, and 8 bases lay outside the gene matches. The germline gives CDR1 MNHNS, CDR2 SASEGT. In DNA, the CDR3 is TGTGCCAGCAGTGTATTCGGACAGGGCCCCACAGATACGCAGTATTTT. It is translated as CASSVFGQGPTDTQYF.

The chain couples TRBV29-1 to TRBJ2-1; the D is unclear. This CDR3 has 11 amino acids. Germline assignment: CDR1 SQVTM and CDR2 ANQGSEA. V was shortened by 7 bases and J by 3 bases, with 7 bases between the two germline ends. CDR3 region: CSGAGYNEQFF. The CDR3 nucleotides read TGCAGCGGCGCTGGCTACAATGAGCAGTTCTTC.

The chain joins TRBV7-6 to TRBJ2-1; perhaps TRBD2 as D (6 bases). The CDR3 is 15 residues long. Germline V gene data show CDR1 as SGHVS and CDR2 as FNYEAQ. Trimming removed 1 base from V and 7 bases from J, with 14 bases in between. CDR3 bases: TGTGCCAGCAGCTTAGTTTCCGGGACTCAAAATGAGCAGTTCTTC. Translating it yields CASSLVSGTQNEQFF.

This clone was seen once. This rearrangement joins TRBV7-9 to TRBJ2-1, with TRBD2 identical over 15 bases. V gave up 5 bases and J gave up 3 bases; unmatched junction bases: 8. This CDR3 comprises 18 residues. Germline lookup yields CDR1 SEHNR and CDR2 FQNEAQ (reference sequence). The CDR3 nucleotides read TGTGCCAGCAGCCAACCGGGACTAGCGGGGGGAAACTACAATGAGCAGTTCTTC. The encoded protein is CASSQPGLAGGNYNEQFF.

The rearrangement uses TRBV10-3 and TRBJ1-2, with D perhaps matching TRBD1 (6 bases). Germline CDR1 reads ENHRY; CDR2 reads SYGVKD. V was cut by 2 bases and J by 4 bases, with 20 bases left in between. This CDR3 has 17 residues. The CDR3 protein is CAISESIPQGAPYGYTF. Written as DNA, the CDR3 is TGTGCCATCAGTGAGAGTATACCACAGGGAGCCCCCTATGGCTACACCTTC.

In its sample, this clone was seen a few times. The gene calls are TRBV4-2 and TRBJ2-7; possibly TRBD1 for D (6 bases). The V gene lost 7 bases and the J gene lost 4 bases, with 23 bases spanning the gap. The CDR3 spans 16 residues. Looked up from germline, CDR1 is LGHNA and CDR2 is YNFKEQ. The CDR3 region is CASKPNEGQITYEQYF. The CDR3, as DNA: TGTGCCAGCAAACCAAACGAAGGACAGATCACTTACGAGCAGTACTTC.

This clone has a single count. The chain uses TRBV15 and TRBJ2-1, with 9 nucleotides matching TRBD1. The germline gives CDR1 LNHNV, CDR2 YYDKDF (reference sequence). V gave up 4 bases and J gave up 9 bases; unmatched junction bases: 10. CDR3 length: 15 amino acids. The CDR3 reads CATSTRDRVSGEQFF. CDR3 bases: TGTGCCACCAGCACCCGGGACAGGGTAAGTGGTGAGCAGTTCTTC. Based on the CDR3 plus reference TRBV15 and TRBJ2-1, the full variable domain is DAMVIQNPRYQVTQFGKPVTLSCSQTLNHNVMYWYQQKSSQAPKLLFHYYDKDFNNEADTPDNFQSRRPNTSFCFLDIRSPGLGDTAMYLCATSTRDRVSGEQFFGPGTRLTVL.

The genes are TRBV3-1 (or the pseudogene TRBV3-2) and TRBJ1-2; 12 positions match TRBD1. Germline V gives CDR1 LGHDT, CDR2 YNNKEL (reference sequence). Losses at the gene ends were 5 bases for V and 7 bases for J; bases not matched to a gene: 11. CDR3 size: 16 residues. The CDR3 sequence is CASSDTKGQGAIGYTF. CDR3 DNA sequence: TGTGCCAGCAGCGACACGAAGGGACAGGGGGCCATTGGCTACACCTTC.

V usage is TRBV7-9 and J usage is TRBJ2-1; 8 bases line up with TRBD2. Germline CDR1 reads SEHNR; CDR2 reads FQNEAQ (reference sequence). CDR3 length equals 15 residues. The ends lost 6 bases at V and 9 bases at J; junction bases unmatched: 13. As DNA, the CDR3 is TGTGCCAGCAGTTCCGGGACTAGTGGCCAGGGTGAGCAGTTCTTC. Translating it yields CASSSGTSGQGEQFF.

The chain uses TRBV7-9 and TRBJ1-2; TRBD1 matches 7 bases. The CDR3 length is 14 residues. Germline V gene sequence: CDR1 SEHNR, CDR2 FQNEAQ (reference sequence). Trimming cost V 5 bases and J 4 bases; bases outside gene matches: 7. The CDR3 DNA reads as TGTGCCAGCAGCCAGGGACAGCTCCTCTATGGCTACACCTTC. Protein product: CASSQGQLLYGYTF. Complete variable domain (other parts from reference TRBV7-9 and TRBJ1-2): DTGVSQNPRHKITKRGQNVTFRCDPISEHNRLYWYRQTLGQGPEFLTYFQNEAQLEKSRLLSDRFSAERPKGSFSTLEIQRTEQGDSAMYLCASSQGQLLYGYTFGSGTRLTVV.

The chain employs TRBV7-9 and TRBJ1-6, with a tentative D call TRBD1 (5 bases). Germline CDR1 is SEHNR and CDR2 is FQNEAQ (reference sequence). This CDR3 is 19 amino acids long. V was clipped by 2 bases and J by 3 bases, with 20 bases between them. The CDR3 DNA sequence: TGTGCCAGCAGCTTATACTCATCCCTACGGGGGGTCTATAATTCACCCCTCCACTTT. Protein: CASSLYSSLRGVYNSPLHF.

This clone was seen more than once but under ten times. The chain uses TRBV10-3 and TRBJ2-7; 9 nucleotides line up with TRBD1. This CDR3 comprises 14 residues. Per germline, CDR1 ENHRY and CDR2 SYGVKD. V lost 3 bases and J lost 2; bases outside the gene matches: 2. The CDR3, as DNA: TGTGCCATCAGTGATGGGACAGGGACCTACGAGCAGTACTTC. This translates into CAISDGTGTYEQYF.

V and J are TRBV6-2 or TRBV6-3 and TRBJ1-2; D ambiguous. V was clipped by 5 bases and J by 6 bases, with 13 bases between them. The CDR3 contains 13 residues. The germline V gene encodes CDR1 MNHEY and CDR2 SVGEGT. This CDR3 is CASSTSGYDGYTF. CDR3 DNA sequence: TGTGCCAGCAGTACAAGCGGTTATGATGGCTACACCTTC.

This rearrangement joins TRBV2 to TRBJ2-7; D uncertain. CDR3 length equals 14 residues. V lost 7 bases to trimming and J lost 4 bases, with 17 bases between them. CDR1 and CDR2 (germline): SNHLY, FYNNEI. CDR3 protein: CASIGSHQIYEQYF. In nucleotides, the CDR3 is TGTGCCAGCATTGGTTCTCACCAGATTTACGAGCAGTACTTC.

The chain combines TRBV28 with TRBJ1-1; unclear D gene. In germline, CDR1 is MDHEN, CDR2 SYDVKM. Trimming took 3 bases from V and 2 from J, leaving 10 bases between them. This CDR3 comprises 14 residues. The CDR3 protein is CASSFALLNTEAFF. The DNA of the CDR3 is TGTGCCAGCAGTTTCGCACTACTAAACACTGAAGCTTTCTTT.

This chain uses TRBV7-8 with TRBJ1-3, with 8 bases matching TRBD1. With V trimmed by 1 base and J by 4 bases, 0 bases remained unmatched. Per germline, CDR1 SGHVS and CDR2 FQNEAQ. CDR3 length: 14 residues. CDR3: CASSLGDRGNTIYF. As DNA, the CDR3 is TGTGCCAGCAGCTTAGGGGACAGGGGAAACACCATATATTTT.

The V and J genes are TRBV5-1 and TRBJ2-7, with 9 bases aligning to TRBD1. CDR1 SGHRS and CDR2 YFSETQ come from the germline V gene. The CDR3 sequence is 15 residues long. The ends lost 0 bases at V and 3 bases at J; junction bases unmatched: 4. CDR3 bases: TGCGCCAGCAGCTTGGATACAGGGGGCTACTACGAGCAGTACTTC. As protein: CASSLDTGGYYEQYF.

This chain joins TRBV6-6 and TRBJ1-1, with D maybe TRBD1 (6 bases). With 2 bases removed from V and 3 bases from J, the gap between germline ends came to 13 bases. This CDR3 is 15 amino acids long. Germline V gives CDR1 MNHNY, CDR2 SVGAGI (reference sequence). The CDR3 sequence is CASSYQTGRDTEAFF. In nucleotides, the CDR3 is TGTGCCAGCAGTTACCAGACAGGTCGGGACACTGAAGCTTTCTTT.

This chain uses TRBV5-6 with TRBJ1-2; D is unresolved. The CDR3 covers 12 residues. Germline V gene sequence: CDR1 SGHDT, CDR2 YYEEEE. Trimming cost V 3 bases and J 6 bases, with 9 bases left between them. The CDR3 here is CASSSSPDGYTF. The CDR3 DNA reads as TGTGCCAGCAGCTCATCCCCGGATGGCTACACCTTC.

The V gene is TRBV3-1 (or the pseudogene TRBV3-2), the J gene TRBJ2-7, with TRBD2 identical over 8 bases. The CDR3 has 14 amino acids. The germline CDR1 and CDR2 sequences are LGHDT and YNNKEL (reference sequence). Trimming removed 4 bases from V and 4 bases from J; junction bases left unmatched: 6. CDR3 sequence: CASSLRTSFYEQYF. CDR3 DNA sequence: TGTGCCAGCAGCCTTCGGACTAGCTTTTACGAGCAGTACTTC.

This clone was seen a single time. The V gene is TRBV3-1 (or the pseudogene TRBV3-2), the J gene TRBJ1-3, with 7 nucleotides matching TRBD1. The CDR3 has 18 amino acids. CDR1 and CDR2 (germline): LGHDT, YNNKEL (reference sequence). V lost 1 base, J lost 2 bases, and 11 bases stayed unmatched. The DNA of the CDR3 is TGTGCCAGCAGCCAAGCCTCTTACTACAGGGGAACTGGAAACACCATATATTTT. Protein: CASSQASYYRGTGNTIYF.

The chain carries TRBV19 and TRBJ2-3; the D gene is possibly TRBD1 (5 bases). The CDR3 extends over 15 amino acids. The germline V gene has CDR1 LNHDA and CDR2 SQIVND (reference sequence). Trimming removed 1 base from V and 0 bases from J, with 8 bases in between. CDR3 in amino acids: CASSIVRGSTDTQYF. The DNA for the CDR3 is TGTGCCAGTAGTATAGTAAGGGGAAGCACAGATACGCAGTATTTT. The full variable domain, completed using reference TRBV19 and TRBJ2-3, is DGGITQSPKYLFRKEGQNVTLSCEQNLNHDAMYWYRQDPGQGLRLIYYSQIVNDFQKGDIAEGYSVSREKKESFPLTVTSAQKNPTAFYLCASSIVRGSTDTQYFGPGTRLTVL.

The V gene is TRBV11-1, the J gene TRBJ1-1; no firm D call. Germline V gives CDR1 SGHAT, CDR2 FQDESV (reference sequence). Trimming took 5 bases from V and 0 from J, leaving 10 bases between them. This CDR3 is built from 14 residues. The DNA of the CDR3 is TGTGCCAGCAGCCCAGGACTGTTGAACACTGAAGCTTTCTTT. Its protein is CASSPGLLNTEAFF.

V usage is TRBV29-1 and J usage is TRBJ1-1; 8 positions agree with TRBD1. Trimming cost V 5 bases and J 1 base; bases outside gene matches: 6. The CDR3 is made up of 14 amino acids. Germline CDR1 and CDR2: SQVTM and ANQGSEA. Here the CDR3 reads CSVSTGGGNTEAFF. Here the CDR3 DNA reads TGCAGCGTTTCAACAGGGGGGGGGAACACTGAAGCTTTCTTT.